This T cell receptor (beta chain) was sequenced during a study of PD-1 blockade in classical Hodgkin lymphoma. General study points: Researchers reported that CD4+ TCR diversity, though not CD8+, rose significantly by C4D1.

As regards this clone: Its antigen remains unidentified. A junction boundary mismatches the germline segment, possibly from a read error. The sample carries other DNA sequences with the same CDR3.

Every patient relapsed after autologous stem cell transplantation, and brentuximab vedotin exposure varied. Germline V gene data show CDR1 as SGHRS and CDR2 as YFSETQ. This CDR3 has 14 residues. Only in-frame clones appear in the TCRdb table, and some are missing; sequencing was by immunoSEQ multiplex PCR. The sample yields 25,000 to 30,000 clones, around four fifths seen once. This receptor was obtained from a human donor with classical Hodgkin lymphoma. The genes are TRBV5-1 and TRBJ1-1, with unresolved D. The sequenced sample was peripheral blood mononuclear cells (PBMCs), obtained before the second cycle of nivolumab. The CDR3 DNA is TGCGCCAGCAGCTTGTCTGGGTTGAACACTGAGGCTTTCTTT. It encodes CASSLSGLNTEAFF.